This T cell receptor beta chain stems from a study of T-cell reconstitution after alpha-beta-depleted transplantation in children. Study-wide points: From newly produced T cells came most of the T-cell counts and diversity one year after transplant. In patients about two months after transplant, alpha-beta T cells reportedly arose from several hundred expanded graft clones. Some patients' high day-60 TCRbeta diversity was attributed to recipient cells surviving conditioning.

V lost 8 bases, J lost 5 bases, and 8 bases stayed unmatched. CDR3 size: 14 residues. Per germline, CDR1 MNHEY and CDR2 SVGAGI. A note on this clonotype: Its antigen remains unidentified.

Using unique molecular identifiers, the investigators prepared the TCRbeta library. Each CDR3 protein is one row after TCRdb ran MiXCR on the PCR reads. The sample lists 250,000 to 300,000 distinct CDR3 sequences, less than 9.5% occurring once. The chain carries TRBV6-5 and TRBJ1-4; 7 bases are a match to TRBD1. The sequencing here drew on peripheral blood, taken 360 days after TCRalphabeta/CD19-depleted stem cell transplant. This sequence was found in a female patient aged 2 to 10 who had a stem cell transplant for Fanconi anemia, so the T cells may come from the graft donor. In DNA form, the CDR3 reads TGTGCCAGCCGAGCGGGACAGAGAAATGAAAAACTGTTTTTT. Its protein product is CASRAGQRNEKLFF.